This T cell receptor beta chain was identified during a study of T cells in Graves' hyperthyroidism and ophthalmopathy. Study findings and constraints: It was a median about 6.5 months before onset that the model predicted ophthalmopathy. Most clonotypes that expanded in the thyroid above 0.001 also showed up in blood.

RNA transcripts provided the source from which TCR beta CDR3 regions were amplified. Carried out on the TCR CDR3, a first-round RT-PCR used the HTBI primer set. TCRdb independently ran MiXCR on the multiplex PCR reads; one entry per CDR3 protein. The repertoire holds roughly 110,000 distinct CDR3 sequences, with roughly 15% as singletons. Trimming cost V 4 bases and J 7 bases, with 13 bases left between them. The CDR3 covers 14 residues. The V gene's germline CDR1 is MGHDK and CDR2 SYGVNS. PBMCs were derived from 10 ml fresh peripheral blood. This clonotype was counted many times. Its antigen is undetermined.

Sequences were obtained from blood. This sequence was found in a woman aged 45-65 years with Graves' hyperthyroidism. The gene calls are TRBV25-1 and TRBJ2-2; D gene unclear. CDR3 protein: CASSVVASGGELFF. CDR3 in DNA: TGTGCCAGCAGTGTAGTGGCTTCGGGCGGGGAGCTGTTTTTT.